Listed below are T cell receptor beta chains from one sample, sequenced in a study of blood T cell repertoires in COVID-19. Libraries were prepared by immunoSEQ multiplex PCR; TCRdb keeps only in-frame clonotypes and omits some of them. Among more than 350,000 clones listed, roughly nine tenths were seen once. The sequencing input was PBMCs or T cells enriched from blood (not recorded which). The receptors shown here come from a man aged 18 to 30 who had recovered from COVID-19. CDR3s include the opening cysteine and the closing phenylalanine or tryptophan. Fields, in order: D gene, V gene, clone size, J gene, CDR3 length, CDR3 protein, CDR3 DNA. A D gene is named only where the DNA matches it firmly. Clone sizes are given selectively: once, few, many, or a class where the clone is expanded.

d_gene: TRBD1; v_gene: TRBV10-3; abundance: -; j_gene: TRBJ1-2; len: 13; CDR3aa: CAISYDRVGGYTF; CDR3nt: TGTGCCATCAGTTACGACAGGGTTGGCGGCTACACCTTC
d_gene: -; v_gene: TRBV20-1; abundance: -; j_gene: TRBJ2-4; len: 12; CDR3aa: CSASLEENIQYF; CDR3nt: TGCAGTGCTAGTTTAGAAGAAAACATTCAGTACTTC
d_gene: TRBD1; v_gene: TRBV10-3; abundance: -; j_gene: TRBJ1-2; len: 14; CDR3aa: CATRRAGGNYGYTF; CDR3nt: TGTGCCACACGGCGGGCAGGGGGCAACTATGGCTACACCTTC
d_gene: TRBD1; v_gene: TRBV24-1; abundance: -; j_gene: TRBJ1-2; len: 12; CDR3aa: CATSDWTGGYTF; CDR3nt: TGTGCCACCAGTGATTGGACAGGGGGTTACACCTTC
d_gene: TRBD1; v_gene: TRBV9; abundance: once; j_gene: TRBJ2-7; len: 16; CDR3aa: CASSVVGTESTYEQYF; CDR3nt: TGTGCCAGCAGCGTAGTGGGGACAGAATCTACCTACGAGCAGTACTTC
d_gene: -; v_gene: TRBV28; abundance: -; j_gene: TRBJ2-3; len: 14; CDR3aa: CASSLFGSTDTQYF; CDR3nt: TGTGCCAGCAGTTTATTCGGGAGCACAGATACGCAGTATTTT
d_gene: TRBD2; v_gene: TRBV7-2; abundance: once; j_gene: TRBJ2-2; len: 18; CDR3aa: CASSPPGLAGGITGELFF; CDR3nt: TGTGCCAGCAGCCCCCCGGGACTAGCGGGGGGCATCACCGGGGAGCTGTTTTTT
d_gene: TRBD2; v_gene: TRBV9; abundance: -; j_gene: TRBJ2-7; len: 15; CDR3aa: CASSVAPSGPYEQYF; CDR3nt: TGTGCCAGCAGCGTAGCGCCTAGCGGTCCCTACGAGCAGTACTTC
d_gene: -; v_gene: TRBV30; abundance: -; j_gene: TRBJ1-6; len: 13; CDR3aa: CAFRGFHNSPLHF; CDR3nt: TGTGCCTTCAGGGGTTTCCATAATTCACCCCTCCACTTT
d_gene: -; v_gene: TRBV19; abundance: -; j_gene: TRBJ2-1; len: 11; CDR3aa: CASSMGGPVLF; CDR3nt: TGTGCCAGTAGTATGGGGGGACCTGTACTCTTC
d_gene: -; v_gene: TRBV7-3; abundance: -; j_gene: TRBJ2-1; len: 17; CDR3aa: CASSPWTAPSSYNEQFF; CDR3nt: TGTGCCAGCAGCCCTTGGACAGCGCCGAGCTCCTACAATGAGCAGTTCTTC
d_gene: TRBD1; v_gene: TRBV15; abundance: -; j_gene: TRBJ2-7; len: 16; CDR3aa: CATSRGSGGSSYEQYF; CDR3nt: TGTGCCACCAGCAGGGGTTCAGGGGGCTCGTCCTACGAGCAGTACTTC
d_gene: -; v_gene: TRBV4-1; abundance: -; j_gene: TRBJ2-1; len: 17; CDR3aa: CASSQDLAFDIANEQFF; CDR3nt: TGCGCCAGCAGCCAAGATCTGGCCTTCGACATCGCCAATGAGCAGTTCTTC
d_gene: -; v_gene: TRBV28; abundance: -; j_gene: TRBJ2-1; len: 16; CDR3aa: CASSHERFSSYNEQFF; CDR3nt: TGTGCCAGCAGTCACGAGCGGTTTAGCTCCTACAATGAGCAGTTCTTC
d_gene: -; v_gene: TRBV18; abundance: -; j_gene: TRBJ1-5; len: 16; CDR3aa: CASSQMGQLDNQPQHF; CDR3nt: TGTGCCAGCTCACAAATGGGGCAGTTAGACAATCAGCCCCAGCATTTT
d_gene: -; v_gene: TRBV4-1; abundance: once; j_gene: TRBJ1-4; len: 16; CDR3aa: CASSQGVRTANEKLFF; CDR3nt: TGCGCCAGCAGCCAAGGGGTGCGTACAGCAAATGAAAAACTGTTTTTT
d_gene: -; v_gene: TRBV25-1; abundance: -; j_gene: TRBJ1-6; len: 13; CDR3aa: CASSEQYNSPLHF; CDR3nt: TGTGCCAGCAGTGAACAGTATAATTCACCCCTCCACTTT
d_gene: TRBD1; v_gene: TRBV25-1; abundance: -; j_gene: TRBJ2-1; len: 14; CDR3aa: CASSDAQGYNEQFF; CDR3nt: TGTGCCAGCAGTGATGCACAGGGGTACAATGAGCAGTTCTTC
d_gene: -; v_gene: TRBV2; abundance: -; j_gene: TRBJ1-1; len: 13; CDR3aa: CASSEDREVEAFF; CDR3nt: TGTGCCAGCAGTGAAGACAGGGAAGTTGAAGCTTTCTTT
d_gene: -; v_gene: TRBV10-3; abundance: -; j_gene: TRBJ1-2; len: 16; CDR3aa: CAIRRPALTGAYGYTF; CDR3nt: TGTGCCATCCGGCGCCCCGCCCTGACAGGAGCATATGGCTACACCTTC
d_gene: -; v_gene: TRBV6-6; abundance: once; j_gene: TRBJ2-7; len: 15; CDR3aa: CATRPGLLSSYEQYF; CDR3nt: TGTGCCACCCGCCCGGGACTCTTAAGCTCCTACGAGCAGTACTTC
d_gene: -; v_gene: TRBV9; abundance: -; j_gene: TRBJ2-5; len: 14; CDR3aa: CASSVWPGGETQYF; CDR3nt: TGTGCCAGCAGCGTATGGCCGGGTGGCGAGACCCAGTACTTC
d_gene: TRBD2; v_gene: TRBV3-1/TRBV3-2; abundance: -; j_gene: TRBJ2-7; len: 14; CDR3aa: CASSLAGDSYEQYF; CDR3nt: TGTGCCAGCAGCCTAGCGGGGGACTCCTACGAGCAGTACTTC
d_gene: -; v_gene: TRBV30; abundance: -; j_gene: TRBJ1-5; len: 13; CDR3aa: CAWSAQGNQPQHF; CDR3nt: TGTGCCTGGAGTGCGCAGGGCAATCAGCCCCAGCATTTT
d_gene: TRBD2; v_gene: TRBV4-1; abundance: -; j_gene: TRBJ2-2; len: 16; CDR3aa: CASRPTGTSNTGELFF; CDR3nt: TGCGCCAGCAGACCCACTGGGACTAGCAACACCGGGGAGCTGTTTTTT
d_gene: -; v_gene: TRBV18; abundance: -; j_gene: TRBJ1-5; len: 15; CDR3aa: CASSPQGFSNQPQHF; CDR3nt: TGTGCCAGCTCACCTCAGGGATTCAGCAATCAGCCCCAGCATTTT
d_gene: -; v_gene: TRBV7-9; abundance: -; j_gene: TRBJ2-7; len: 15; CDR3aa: CASSLPTGSSGEQYF; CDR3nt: TGTGCCAGCAGCTTACCCACAGGCTCCTCCGGCGAGCAGTACTTC
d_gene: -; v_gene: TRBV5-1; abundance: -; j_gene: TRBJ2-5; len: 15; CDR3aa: CASSPMDTRQETQYF; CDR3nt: TGCGCCAGCAGCCCGATGGACACCCGCCAAGAGACCCAGTACTTC
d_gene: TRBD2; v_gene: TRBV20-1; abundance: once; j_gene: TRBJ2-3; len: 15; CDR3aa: CSASLTSGGADTQYF; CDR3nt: TGCAGTGCTAGTCTGACTAGCGGTGGGGCAGATACGCAGTATTTT
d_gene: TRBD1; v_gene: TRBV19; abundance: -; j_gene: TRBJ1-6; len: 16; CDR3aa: CASSIRDRGPRRPLHF; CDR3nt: TGTGCCAGTAGTATAAGGGACAGGGGGCCTAGGAGACCCCTCCACTTT
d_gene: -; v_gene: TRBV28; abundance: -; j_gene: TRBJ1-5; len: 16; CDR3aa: CASSLGGVRSNQPQHF; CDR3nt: TGTGCCAGCAGTTTGGGGGGGGTGAGGAGCAATCAGCCCCAGCATTTT
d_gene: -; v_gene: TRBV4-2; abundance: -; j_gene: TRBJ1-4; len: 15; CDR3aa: CASSQGSRVEEKLFF; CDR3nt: TGTGCCAGCAGCCAAGGTTCCAGGGTCGAGGAAAAACTGTTTTTT
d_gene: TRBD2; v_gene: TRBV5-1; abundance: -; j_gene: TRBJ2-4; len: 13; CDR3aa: CASSLTSGGTQYF; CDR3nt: TGCGCCAGCAGCTTGACTAGCGGGGGGACACAGTACTTC
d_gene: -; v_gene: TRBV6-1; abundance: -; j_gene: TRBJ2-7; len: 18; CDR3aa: CASSEILLSATYGYEQYF; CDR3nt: TGTGCCAGCAGTGAAATCCTCCTTTCCGCAACTTACGGCTACGAGCAGTACTTC
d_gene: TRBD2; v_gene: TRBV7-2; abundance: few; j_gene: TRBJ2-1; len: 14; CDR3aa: CASSSQAGGGEQFF; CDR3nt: TGTGCCAGCAGCTCCCAAGCGGGAGGAGGTGAGCAGTTCTTC
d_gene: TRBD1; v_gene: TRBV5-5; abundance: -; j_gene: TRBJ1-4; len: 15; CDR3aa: CASSVEQGRLEKLFF; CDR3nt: TGTGCCAGCAGCGTCGAACAGGGGAGGCTTGAAAAACTGTTTTTT
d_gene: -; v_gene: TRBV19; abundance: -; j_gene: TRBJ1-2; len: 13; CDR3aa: CASSTPGQLGYTF; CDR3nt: TGTGCCAGTAGTACCCCGGGACAATTGGGCTACACCTTC
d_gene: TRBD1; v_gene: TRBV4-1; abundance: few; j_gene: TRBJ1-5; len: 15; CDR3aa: CASSRSQGPNQPQHF; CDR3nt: TGCGCCAGCAGCCGATCACAGGGGCCCAATCAGCCCCAGCATTTT
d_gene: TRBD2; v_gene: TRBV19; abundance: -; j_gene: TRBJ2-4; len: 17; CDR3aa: CASSILSGGRAKNIQYF; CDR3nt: TGTGCCAGTAGTATTTTATCCGGCGGGAGGGCCAAAAACATTCAGTACTTC
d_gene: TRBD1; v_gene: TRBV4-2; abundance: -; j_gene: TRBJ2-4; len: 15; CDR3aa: CASSQDTGAQNIQYF; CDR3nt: TGTGCCAGCAGCCAAGATACAGGGGCCCAAAACATTCAGTACTTC
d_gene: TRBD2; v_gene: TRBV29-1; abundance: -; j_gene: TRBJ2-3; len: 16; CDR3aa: CSVEPRLAGGVDTQYF; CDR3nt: TGCAGCGTTGAGCCAAGGCTAGCGGGGGGAGTAGATACGCAGTATTTT
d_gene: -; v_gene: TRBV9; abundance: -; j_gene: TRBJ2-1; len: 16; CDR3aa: CASSPVGGTSYNEQFF; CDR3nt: TGTGCCAGCAGCCCTGTCGGCGGGACCTCCTACAATGAGCAGTTCTTC
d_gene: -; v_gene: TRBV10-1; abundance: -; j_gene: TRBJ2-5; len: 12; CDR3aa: CASSDFGGTQYF; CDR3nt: TGCGCCAGCAGTGACTTCGGCGGGACCCAGTACTTC
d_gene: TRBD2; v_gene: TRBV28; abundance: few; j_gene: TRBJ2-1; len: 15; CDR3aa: CASSPDSSGRNEQFF; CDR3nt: TGTGCCAGCAGTCCGGACTCTAGCGGGCGCAATGAGCAGTTCTTC
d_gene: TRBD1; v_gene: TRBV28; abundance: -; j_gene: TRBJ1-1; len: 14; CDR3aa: CASSSNRGQSEAFF; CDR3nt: TGTGCCAGCAGTTCCAACAGGGGACAGTCTGAAGCTTTCTTT
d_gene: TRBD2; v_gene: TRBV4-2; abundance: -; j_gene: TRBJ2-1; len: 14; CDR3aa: CASSRGGSGSEQFF; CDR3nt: TGTGCCAGCAGCCGGGGCGGGAGTGGTAGTGAGCAGTTCTTC
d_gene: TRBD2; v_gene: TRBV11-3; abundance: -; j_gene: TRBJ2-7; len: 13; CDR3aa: CASTLADSYEQYF; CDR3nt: TGTGCCAGCACCCTAGCGGACTCCTACGAGCAGTACTTC
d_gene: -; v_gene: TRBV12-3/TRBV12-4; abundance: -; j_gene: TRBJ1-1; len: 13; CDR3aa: CASKEQGNTEAFF; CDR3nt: TGTGCCAGCAAAGAGCAGGGGAACACTGAAGCTTTCTTT
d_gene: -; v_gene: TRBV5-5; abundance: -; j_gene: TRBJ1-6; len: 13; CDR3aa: CASSITGDSPLHF; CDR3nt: TGTGCCAGCAGCATAACAGGCGATTCACCCCTCCACTTT
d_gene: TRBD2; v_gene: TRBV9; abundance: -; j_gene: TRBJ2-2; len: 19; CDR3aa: CASSVGWGLAGERTGELFF; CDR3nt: TGTGCCAGCAGCGTAGGATGGGGGCTAGCGGGAGAAAGGACCGGGGAGCTGTTTTTT
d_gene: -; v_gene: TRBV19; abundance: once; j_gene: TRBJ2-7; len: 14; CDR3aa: CASSISQGTYEQYF; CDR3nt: TGTGCCAGTAGTATATCACAGGGTACCTACGAGCAGTACTTC
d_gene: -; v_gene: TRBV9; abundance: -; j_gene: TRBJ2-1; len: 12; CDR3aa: CASSASNNEQFF; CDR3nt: TGTGCCAGCAGCGCATCAAATAATGAGCAGTTCTTC
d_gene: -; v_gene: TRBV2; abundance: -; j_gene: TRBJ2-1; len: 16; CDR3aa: CASSAWGVASYNEQFF; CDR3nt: TGTGCCAGCAGCGCCTGGGGGGTTGCCTCCTACAATGAGCAGTTCTTC
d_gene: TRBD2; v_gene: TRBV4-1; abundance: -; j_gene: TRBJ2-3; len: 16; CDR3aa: CASSRGGTFSTDTQYF; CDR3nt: TGCGCCAGCAGCCGCGGGGGGACATTCAGCACAGATACGCAGTATTTT
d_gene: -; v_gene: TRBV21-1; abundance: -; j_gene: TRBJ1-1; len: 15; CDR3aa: CASSKVGGDVTEAFF; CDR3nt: TGTGCCAGCAGCAAAGTAGGGGGCGATGTGACTGAAGCTTTCTTT
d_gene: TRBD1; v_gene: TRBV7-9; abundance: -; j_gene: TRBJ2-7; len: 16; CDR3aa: CASSLAFAGTGPEQYF; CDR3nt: TGTGCCAGCAGCTTAGCGTTCGCCGGGACAGGGCCCGAGCAGTACTTC
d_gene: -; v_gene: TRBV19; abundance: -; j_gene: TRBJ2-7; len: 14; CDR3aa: CASRGLRGRNEQYF; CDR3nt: TGTGCCAGTAGGGGACTGAGAGGGAGGAACGAGCAGTACTTC
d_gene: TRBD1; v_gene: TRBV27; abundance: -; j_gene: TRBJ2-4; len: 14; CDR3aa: CASSLLGQGNIQYF; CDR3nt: TGTGCCAGCAGTTTACTGGGACAGGGAAACATTCAGTACTTC
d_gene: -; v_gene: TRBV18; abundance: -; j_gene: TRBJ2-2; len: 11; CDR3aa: CASSPAGELFF; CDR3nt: TGTGCCAGCTCACCCGCCGGGGAGCTGTTTTTT